The sample holds a few counts of the clone carrying this TCR beta chain. The germline CDR1 and CDR2 sequences are SGHDN and FVKESK. This CDR3 spans 16 amino acids. V dropped 0 bases and J dropped 4; count of bases not matched to a gene: 8. The entry originates in a study of blood T cell repertoires in COVID-19. The overall study: Italy, Spain and the United States were the sources of the convalescent and acute COVID-19 samples.

Assay: immunoSEQ multiplex PCR; the TCRdb copy retains only in-frame clones and omits some. The sample has 45,000 to 55,000 clones, 88% seen once; the top ten hold approximately 3.5%. The J gene is TRBJ1-1, the V gene TRBV14; TRBD1 agrees at 7 bases. The receptor was derived from a human donor in a cohort sampled during active COVID-19. Material for sequencing was peripheral blood. The DNA for the CDR3 is TGTGCCAGCAGCCAAGATTTAGGGACAGTGAGCACTGAAGCTTTCTTT. Translated: CASSQDLGTVSTEAFF.